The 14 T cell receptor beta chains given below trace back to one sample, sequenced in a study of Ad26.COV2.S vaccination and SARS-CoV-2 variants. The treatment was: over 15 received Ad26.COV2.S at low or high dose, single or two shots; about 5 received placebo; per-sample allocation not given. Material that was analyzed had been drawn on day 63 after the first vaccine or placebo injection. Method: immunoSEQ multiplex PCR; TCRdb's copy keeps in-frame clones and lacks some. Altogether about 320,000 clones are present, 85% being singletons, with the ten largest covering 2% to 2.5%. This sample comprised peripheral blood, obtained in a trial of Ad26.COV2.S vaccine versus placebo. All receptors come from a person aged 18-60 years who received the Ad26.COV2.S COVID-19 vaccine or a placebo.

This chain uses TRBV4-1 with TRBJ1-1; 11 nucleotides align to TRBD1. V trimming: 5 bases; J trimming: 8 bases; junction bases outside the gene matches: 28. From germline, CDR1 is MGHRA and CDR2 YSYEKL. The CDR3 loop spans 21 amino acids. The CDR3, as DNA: TGCGCCAGCAGCGGACGGACAGGGGGCACAGGACGTCAAGCCTGGTTGGGAGAAGCTTTCTTT. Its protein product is CASSGRTGGTGRQAWLGEAFF.

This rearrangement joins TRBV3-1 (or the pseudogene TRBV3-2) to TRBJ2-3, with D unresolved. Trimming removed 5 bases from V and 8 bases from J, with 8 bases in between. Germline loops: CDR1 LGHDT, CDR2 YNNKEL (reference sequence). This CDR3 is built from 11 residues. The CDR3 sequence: CASSTGGTQYF. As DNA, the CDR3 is TGTGCCAGCAGCACCGGCGGTACGCAGTATTTT.

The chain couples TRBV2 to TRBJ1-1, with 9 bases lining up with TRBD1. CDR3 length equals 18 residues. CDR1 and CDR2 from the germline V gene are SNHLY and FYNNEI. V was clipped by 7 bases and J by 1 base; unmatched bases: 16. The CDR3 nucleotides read TGTGCCAGCAAATCCTACGGGACAGGGACTCTCCGGAACACTGAAGCTTTCTTT. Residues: CASKSYGTGTLRNTEAFF. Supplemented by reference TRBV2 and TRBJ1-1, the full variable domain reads EPEVTQTPSHQVTQMGQEVILRCVPISNHLYFYWYRQILGQKVEFLVSFYNNEISEKSEIFDDQFSVERPDGSNFTLKIRSTKLEDSAMYFCASKSYGTGTLRNTEAFFGQGTRLTVV.

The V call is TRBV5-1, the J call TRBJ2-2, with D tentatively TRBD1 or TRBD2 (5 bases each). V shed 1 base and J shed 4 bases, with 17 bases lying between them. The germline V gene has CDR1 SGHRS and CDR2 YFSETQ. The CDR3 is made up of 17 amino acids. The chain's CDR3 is CASSLIPGRRGTGELFF. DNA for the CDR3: TGCGCCAGCAGCTTGATCCCGGGGCGAAGGGGCACCGGGGAGCTGTTTTTT.

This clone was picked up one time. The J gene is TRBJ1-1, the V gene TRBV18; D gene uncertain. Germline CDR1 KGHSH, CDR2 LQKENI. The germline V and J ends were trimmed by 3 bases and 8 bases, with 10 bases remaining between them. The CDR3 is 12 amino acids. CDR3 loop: CASSPLGDEAFF. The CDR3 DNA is TGTGCCAGCTCACCCCTGGGTGACGAAGCTTTCTTT. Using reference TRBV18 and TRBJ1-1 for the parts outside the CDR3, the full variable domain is NAGVMQNPRHLVRRRGQEARLRCSPMKGHSHVYWYRQLPEEGLKFMVYLQKENIIDESGMPKERFSAEFPKEGPSILRIQQVVRGDSAAYFCASSPLGDEAFFGQGTRLTVV.

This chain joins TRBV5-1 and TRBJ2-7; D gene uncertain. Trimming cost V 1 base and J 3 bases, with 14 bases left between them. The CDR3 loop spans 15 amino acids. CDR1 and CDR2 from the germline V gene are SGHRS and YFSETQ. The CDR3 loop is CASSLREGFNYEQYF. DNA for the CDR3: TGCGCCAGCAGCTTGAGGGAAGGTTTTAACTACGAGCAGTACTTC.

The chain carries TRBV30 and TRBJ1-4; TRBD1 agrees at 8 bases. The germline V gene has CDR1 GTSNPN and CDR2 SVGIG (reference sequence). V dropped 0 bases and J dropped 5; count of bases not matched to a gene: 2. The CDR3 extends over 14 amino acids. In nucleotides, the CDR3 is TGTGCCTGGAGTGTCCAGGGGGCGAATGAAAAACTGTTTTTT. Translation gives CAWSVQGANEKLFF.

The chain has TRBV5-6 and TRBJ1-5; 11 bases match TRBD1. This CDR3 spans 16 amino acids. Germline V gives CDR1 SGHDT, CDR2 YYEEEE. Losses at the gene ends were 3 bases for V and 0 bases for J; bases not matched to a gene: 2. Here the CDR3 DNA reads TGTGCCAGCAGCTGGACAGGGGGCCTTAGCAATCAGCCCCAGCATTTT. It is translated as CASSWTGGLSNQPQHF.

The CDR3 sequence: CASSYSAGPGPQHF. The CDR3 DNA sequence: TGTGCCAGCAGTTACTCCGCGGGGCCGGGGCCCCAGCATTTT. This chain links TRBV6-5 with TRBJ1-5; tentatively, D is TRBD1 (5 bases). V was trimmed by 0 bases and J by 9 bases, leaving 12 bases between them. Germline V gives CDR1 MNHEY, CDR2 SVGAGI. This CDR3 is built from 14 residues.

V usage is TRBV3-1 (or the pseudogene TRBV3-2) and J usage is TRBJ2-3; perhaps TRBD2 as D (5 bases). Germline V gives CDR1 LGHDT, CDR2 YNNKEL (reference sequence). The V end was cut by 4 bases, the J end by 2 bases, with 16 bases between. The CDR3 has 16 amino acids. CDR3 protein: CASSRSPGRNTDTQYF. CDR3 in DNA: TGTGCCAGCAGCCGAAGTCCGGGAAGGAACACAGATACGCAGTATTTT.

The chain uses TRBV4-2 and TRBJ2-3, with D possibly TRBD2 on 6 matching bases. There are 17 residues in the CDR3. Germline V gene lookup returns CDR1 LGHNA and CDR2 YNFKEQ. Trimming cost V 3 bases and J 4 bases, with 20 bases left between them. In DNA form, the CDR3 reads TGTGCCAGCAGCCAGGCCGGAGGGCGGGGCGGTGCAGATACGCAGTATTTT. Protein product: CASSQAGGRGGADTQYF.

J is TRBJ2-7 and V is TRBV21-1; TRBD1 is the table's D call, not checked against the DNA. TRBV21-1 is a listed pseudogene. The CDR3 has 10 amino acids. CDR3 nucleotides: TGTCGACAGCCGAACTACGAGCAGTACTTC. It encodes CRQPNYEQYF.

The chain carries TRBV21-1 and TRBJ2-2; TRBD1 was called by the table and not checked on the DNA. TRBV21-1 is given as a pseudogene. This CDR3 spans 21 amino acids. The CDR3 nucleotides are TGTGCCAGCAGCAAATCGCGGGGACCGAGACAGGGGGCGCGGGACACCGGGGAGCTGTTTTTT. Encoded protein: CASSKSRGPRQGARDTGELFF.

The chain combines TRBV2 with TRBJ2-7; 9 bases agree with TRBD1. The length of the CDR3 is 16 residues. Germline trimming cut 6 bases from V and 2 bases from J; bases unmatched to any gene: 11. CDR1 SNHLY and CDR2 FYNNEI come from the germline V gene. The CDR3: CASSDATGTGTYEQYF. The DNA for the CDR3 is TGTGCCAGCAGCGATGCAACCGGGACAGGGACCTACGAGCAGTACTTC.